The clone carrying this TCR beta chain was seen a few times. Its antigen is still unknown. TCRdb keeps only in-frame clones here, not all; method: immunoSEQ multiplex PCR. The data show over 850,000 clones, with around 78% seen just once and approximately 0.5% held by the top ten. These data are taken from a study of shared clonotypes between healthy human individuals. Overall study results and limits: Memory subsets generally showed smaller estimated richness than naive subsets did.

Adults of Caucasian background living in Nashville, Tennessee made up all donors. V shed 2 bases and J shed 11 bases, with 12 bases lying between them. Per the germline V gene, CDR1 is MNHEY and CDR2 is SVGAGI. The CDR3 runs to 13 residues. This rearrangement joins TRBV6-5 to TRBJ1-4, with D perhaps matching TRBD1 (5 bases). Source material: memory CD4+ T cells from PBMCs. Subset defined: CD45RA-negative fraction. This clonotype originated in a man between 18 and 35 years old in good health. Some clones in this sample may be carry-over from other donors' samples. The CDR3: CASSYLDRPKLFF. As DNA, the CDR3 is TGTGCCAGCAGTTACCTAGACAGACCTAAACTGTTTTTT.